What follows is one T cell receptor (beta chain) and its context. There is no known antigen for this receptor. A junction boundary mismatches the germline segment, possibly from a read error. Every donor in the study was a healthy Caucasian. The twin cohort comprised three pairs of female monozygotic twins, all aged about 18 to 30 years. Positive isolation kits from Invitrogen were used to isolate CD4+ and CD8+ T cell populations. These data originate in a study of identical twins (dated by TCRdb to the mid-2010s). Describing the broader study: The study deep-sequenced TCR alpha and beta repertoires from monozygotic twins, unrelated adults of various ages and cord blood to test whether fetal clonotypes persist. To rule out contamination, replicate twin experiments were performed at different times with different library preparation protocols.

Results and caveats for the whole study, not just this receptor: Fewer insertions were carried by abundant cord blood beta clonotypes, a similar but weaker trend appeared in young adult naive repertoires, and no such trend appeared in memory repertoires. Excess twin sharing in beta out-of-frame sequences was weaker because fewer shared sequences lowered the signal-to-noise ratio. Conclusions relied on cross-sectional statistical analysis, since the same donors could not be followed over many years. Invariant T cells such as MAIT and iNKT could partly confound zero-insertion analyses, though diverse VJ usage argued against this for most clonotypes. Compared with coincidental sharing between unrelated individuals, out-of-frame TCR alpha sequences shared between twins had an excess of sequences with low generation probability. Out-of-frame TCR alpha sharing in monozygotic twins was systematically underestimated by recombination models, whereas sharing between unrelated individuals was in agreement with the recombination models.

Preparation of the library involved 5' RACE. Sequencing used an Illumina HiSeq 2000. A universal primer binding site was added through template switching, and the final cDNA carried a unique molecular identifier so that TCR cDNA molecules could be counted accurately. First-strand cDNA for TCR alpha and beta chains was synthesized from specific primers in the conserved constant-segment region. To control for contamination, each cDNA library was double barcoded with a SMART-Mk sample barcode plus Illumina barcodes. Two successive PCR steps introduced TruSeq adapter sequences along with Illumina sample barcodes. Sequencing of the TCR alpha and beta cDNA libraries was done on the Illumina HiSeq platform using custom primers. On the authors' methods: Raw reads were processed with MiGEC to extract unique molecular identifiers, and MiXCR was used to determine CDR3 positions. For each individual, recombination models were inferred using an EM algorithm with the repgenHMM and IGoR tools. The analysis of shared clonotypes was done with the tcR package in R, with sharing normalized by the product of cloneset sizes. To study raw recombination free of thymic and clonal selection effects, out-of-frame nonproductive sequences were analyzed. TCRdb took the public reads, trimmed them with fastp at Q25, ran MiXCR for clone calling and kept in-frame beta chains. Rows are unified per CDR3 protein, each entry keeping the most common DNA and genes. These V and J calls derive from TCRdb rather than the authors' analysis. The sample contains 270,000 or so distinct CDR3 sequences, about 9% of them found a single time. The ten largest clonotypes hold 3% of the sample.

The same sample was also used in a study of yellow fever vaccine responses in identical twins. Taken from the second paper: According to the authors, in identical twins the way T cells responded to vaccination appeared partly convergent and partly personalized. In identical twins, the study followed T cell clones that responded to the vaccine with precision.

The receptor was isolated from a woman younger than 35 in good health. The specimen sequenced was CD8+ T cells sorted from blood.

The DNA sequence is as follows: TGTGCCATCAGCTTCGGGATCCTCTGGTTCTTC. This yields the protein CAISFGILWFF. Rearrangement joined TRBV5-5 to TRBJ2-1; the best D guess is TRBD2, with 5 bases matching. Per the germline V gene (reference sequence), SGHKS is the CDR1 and YYEKEE is the CDR2. The CDR3 runs 11 amino acids, cysteine and phenylalanine included. The DNA shown is the 33-base CDR3, in frame from base 1.